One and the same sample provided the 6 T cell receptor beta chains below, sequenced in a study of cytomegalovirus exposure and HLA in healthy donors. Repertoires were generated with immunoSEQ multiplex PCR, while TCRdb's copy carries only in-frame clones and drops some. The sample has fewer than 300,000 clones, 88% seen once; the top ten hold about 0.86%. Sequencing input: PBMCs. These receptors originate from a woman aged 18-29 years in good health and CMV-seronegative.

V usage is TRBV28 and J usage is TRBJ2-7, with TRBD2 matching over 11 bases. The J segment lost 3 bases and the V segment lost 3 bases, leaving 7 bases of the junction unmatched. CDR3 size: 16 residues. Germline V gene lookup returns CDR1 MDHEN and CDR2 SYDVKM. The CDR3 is CASSFRVAGGFYEQYF. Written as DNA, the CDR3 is TGTGCCAGCAGTTTCAGGGTAGCGGGAGGGTTCTACGAGCAGTACTTC. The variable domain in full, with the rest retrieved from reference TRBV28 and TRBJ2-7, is DVKVTQSSRYLVKRTGEKVFLECVQDMDHENMFWYRQDPGLGLRLIYFSYDVKMKEKGDIPEGYSVSREKKERFSLILESASTNQTSMYLCASSFRVAGGFYEQYFGPGTRLTVT.

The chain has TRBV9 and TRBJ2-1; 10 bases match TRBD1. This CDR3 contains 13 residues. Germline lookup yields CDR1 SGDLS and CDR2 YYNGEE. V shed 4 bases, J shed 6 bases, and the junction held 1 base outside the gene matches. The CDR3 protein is CASSRTGGNEQFF. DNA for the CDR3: TGTGCCAGCAGCAGGACAGGGGGCAATGAGCAGTTCTTC.

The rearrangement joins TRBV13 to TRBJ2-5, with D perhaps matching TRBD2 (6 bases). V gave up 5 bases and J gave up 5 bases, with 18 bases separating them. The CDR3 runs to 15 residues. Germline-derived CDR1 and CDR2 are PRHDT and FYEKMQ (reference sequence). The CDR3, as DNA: TGTGCCAGCAGCCCCCGGGGACCCCGGGAGGAGACCCAGTACTTC. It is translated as CASSPRGPREETQYF.

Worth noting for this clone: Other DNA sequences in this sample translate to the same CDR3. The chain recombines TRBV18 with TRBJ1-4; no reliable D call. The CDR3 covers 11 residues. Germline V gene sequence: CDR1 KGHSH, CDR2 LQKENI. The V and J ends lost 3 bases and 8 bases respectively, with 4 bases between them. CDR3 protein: CASSPGEKLFF. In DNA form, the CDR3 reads TGTGCCAGCTCACCGGGCGAAAAACTGTTTTTT. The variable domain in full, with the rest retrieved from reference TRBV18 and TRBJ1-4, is NAGVMQNPRHLVRRRGQEARLRCSPMKGHSHVYWYRQLPEEGLKFMVYLQKENIIDESGMPKERFSAEFPKEGPSILRIQQVVRGDSAAYFCASSPGEKLFFGSGTQLSVL.

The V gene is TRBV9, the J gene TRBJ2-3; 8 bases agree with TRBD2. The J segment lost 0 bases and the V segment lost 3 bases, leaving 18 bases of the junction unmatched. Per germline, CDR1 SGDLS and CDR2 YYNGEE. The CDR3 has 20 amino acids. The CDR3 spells CASSALRAGASGVSTDTQYF. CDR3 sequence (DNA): TGTGCCAGCAGCGCCCTCCGAGCGGGGGCCTCAGGGGTTAGCACAGATACGCAGTATTTT.

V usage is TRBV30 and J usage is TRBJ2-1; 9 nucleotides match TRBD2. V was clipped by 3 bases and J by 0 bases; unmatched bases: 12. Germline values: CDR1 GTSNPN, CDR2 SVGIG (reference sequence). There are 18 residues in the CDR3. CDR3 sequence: CAWRGSLAGRSSYNEQFF. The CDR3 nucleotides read TGTGCCTGGAGAGGTTCACTAGCGGGCCGGAGCTCCTACAATGAGCAGTTCTTC.